These 8 T cell receptor beta chains were all obtained from the same sample, sequenced in a study of CD8 T cells in Susac syndrome. cDNA came from approximately 0.5 to 1 ug RNA primed by random hexamers. One entry per CDR3 protein, called by TCRdb with MiXCR from the immunoSEQ multiplex PCR reads. The data show about 180,000 distinct CDR3 sequences, nearly 97% seen once. What was sequenced was CD4+ T cells from PBMCs. The receptors stem from a human donor with multiple sclerosis.

The chain has TRBV2 and TRBJ2-2; no clear D. The germline V gene encodes CDR1 SNHLY and CDR2 FYNNEI. The CDR3 runs to 15 residues. V was clipped by 3 bases and J by 4 bases, with 12 bases between them. In nucleotides, the CDR3 is TGTGCCAGCAGTGAGGAGCGTTCGAGCACCGGGGAGCTGTTTTTT. As protein: CASSEERSSTGELFF. The entire variable domain, with the rest obtained from reference TRBV2 and TRBJ2-2, is as follows: EPEVTQTPSHQVTQMGQEVILRCVPISNHLYFYWYRQILGQKVEFLVSFYNNEISEKSEIFDDQFSVERPDGSNFTLKIRSTKLEDSAMYFCASSEERSSTGELFFGEGSRLTVL.

The chain employs TRBV25-1 and TRBJ1-5; possible D gene TRBD1, 5 bases. The V end was cut by 8 bases, the J end by 3 bases, with 17 bases between. Germline V lookup: CDR1 MGHDK, CDR2 SYGVNS. The CDR3 is made up of 15 amino acids. As DNA, the CDR3 is TGTGCCAGCTCCCCTTGGGGGGGATACAATCAGCCCCAGCATTTT. This sequence encodes CASSPWGGYNQPQHF.

The J gene is TRBJ2-5, the V gene TRBV20-1; D unclear. The V gene's germline CDR1 is DFQATT and CDR2 SNEGSKA (reference sequence). The CDR3 spans 12 residues. V was pared by 3 bases and J by 9 bases, with 14 bases between. The CDR3 coding sequence is TGCAGTGCTAGTCCTGGTGTTGGGCCCCAGTACTTC. Amino acids: CSASPGVGPQYF.

The J gene is TRBJ2-2, the V gene TRBV4-1; 8 bases line up with TRBD1. Germline V CDR1 and CDR2: MGHRA, YSYEKL. The CDR3 totals 16 residues. The junction had 12 bases not matched to a gene; V was cut back by 8 bases and J by 4 bases. CDR3 nucleotides: TGCGCCAGCGCTAATGGACAGGGAGCGGGCACCGGGGAGCTGTTTTTT. Its protein product is CASANGQGAGTGELFF.

The chain is built from TRBV5-1 and TRBJ1-5; 8 bases agree with TRBD1. With 0 bases clipped from V and 4 bases from J, the junction kept 6 bases outside the gene matches. Germline values: CDR1 SGHRS, CDR2 YFSETQ. This CDR3 contains 16 residues. CDR3 loop: CASSLGGTGENQPQHF. The CDR3 DNA sequence: TGCGCCAGCAGCTTGGGAGGGACAGGAGAAAATCAGCCCCAGCATTTT.

CDR3 coding DNA: TGCAGCGGGGGGGTGAAAGAGACCCAGTACTTC. As protein: CSGGVKETQYF. The genes are TRBV20-1 and TRBJ2-5; the match to TRBD2 covers 8 bases. There are 11 residues in the CDR3. Looked up from germline, CDR1 is DFQATT and CDR2 is SNEGSKA (reference sequence).

This clonotype has a single count. The chain links TRBV20-1 to TRBJ1-2; TRBD1 aligns across 9 bases. V lost 2 bases and J lost 4; bases outside the gene matches: 14. CDR3 size: 17 residues. Germline CDR1 reads DFQATT; CDR2 reads SNEGSKA (reference sequence). CDR3 sequence reads: CSARIAPGQGRTYGYTF. CDR3 nucleotide sequence: TGCAGTGCTAGAATAGCTCCCGGACAGGGGAGGACCTATGGCTACACCTTC.

V usage is TRBV3-1 and J usage is TRBJ1-5; D perhaps matches TRBD1 (5 bases). The CDR3 has 16 residues. Trimming left V 0 bases short and J 3 bases short, with 12 bases between. Per germline, CDR1 LGHDT and CDR2 YNNKEL (reference sequence). CDR3 coding DNA: TGTGCCAGCAGCCAAGATCTGCCCAGGGTCAATCAGCCCCAGCATTTT. It encodes CASSQDLPRVNQPQHF. The variable domain in full, completed from reference TRBV3-1 and TRBJ1-5, reads DTAVSQTPKYLVTQMGNDKSIKCEQNLGHDTMYWYKQDSKKFLKIMFSYNNKELIINETVPNRFSPKSPDKAHLNLHINSLELGDSAVYFCASSQDLPRVNQPQHFGDGTRLSIL.